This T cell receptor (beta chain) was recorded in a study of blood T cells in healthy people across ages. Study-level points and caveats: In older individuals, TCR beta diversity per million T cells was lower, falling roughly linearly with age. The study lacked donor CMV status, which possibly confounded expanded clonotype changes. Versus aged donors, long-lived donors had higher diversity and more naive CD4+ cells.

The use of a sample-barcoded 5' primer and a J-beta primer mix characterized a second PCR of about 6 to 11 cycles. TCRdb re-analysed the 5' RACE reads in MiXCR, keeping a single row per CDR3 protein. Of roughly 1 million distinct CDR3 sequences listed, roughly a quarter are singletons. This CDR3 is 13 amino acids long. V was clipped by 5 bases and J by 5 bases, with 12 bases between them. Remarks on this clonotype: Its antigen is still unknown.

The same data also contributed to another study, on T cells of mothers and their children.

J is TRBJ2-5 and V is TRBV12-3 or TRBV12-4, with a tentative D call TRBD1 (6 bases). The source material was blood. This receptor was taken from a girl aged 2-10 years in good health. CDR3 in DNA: TGTGCCAGCAGTGACTACAGGGTGGAGACCCAGTACTTC. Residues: CASSDYRVETQYF.